This is a list of T cell receptor beta chains from one sample in a study of Graves' ophthalmopathy and Graves' hyperthyroidism. MiXCR, run by TCRdb on the multiplex PCR reads, gives a single entry per CDR3 protein. The sample lists hundreds of thousands of distinct CDR3 sequences; just over 40% were seen once. The source material was peripheral blood. Receptors were obtained from an adult man with Graves' ophthalmopathy. Both conserved end residues are part of each CDR3. The D gene is left open where the match is weak. Clone size appears in some rows only: once, few, many, or a class for an expanded clone.

V,J,size,D,CDR3,DNA
TRBV10-2,TRBJ1-2,many,NA,CASSEAGTPYGYTF,TGCGCCAGCAGTGAGGCGGGGACCCCGTATGGCTACACCTTC
TRBV19,TRBJ2-2,NA,NA,CASRPLRDTGELFF,TGTGCCAGTCGGCCGTTGAGGGACACCGGGGAGCTGTTTTTT
TRBV7-2,TRBJ2-3,NA,NA,CASSHPPDESTDTQYF,TGTGCCAGCAGCCACCCTCCCGATGAAAGCACAGATACGCAGTATTTT
TRBV29-1,TRBJ1-2,NA,NA,CSALEGYTF,TGCAGCGCCTTGGAGGGCTACACCTTC
TRBV29-1,TRBJ2-7,many,NA,CSVEEAGWTYEQYF,TGCAGCGTTGAAGAGGCAGGGTGGACCTACGAGCAGTACTTC
TRBV4-3,TRBJ1-6,many,NA,CASSRNAGVDSPLHF,TGCGCCAGCAGCCGAAATGCAGGGGTTGATTCACCCCTCCACTTT
TRBV6-5,TRBJ2-7,few,NA,CASSYGTPGEQYF,TGTGCCAGCAGTTACGGGACTCCTGGCGAGCAGTACTTC
TRBV6-1,TRBJ2-7,few,TRBD2,CASRRHHGLAASYEQYF,TGTGCCAGCAGAAGACACCACGGACTAGCGGCCTCCTACGAGCAGTACTTC
TRBV25-1,TRBJ1-1,many,NA,CASSEYAVADTEAFF,TGTGCCAGCAGTGAATACGCAGTAGCAGACACTGAAGCTTTCTTT
TRBV7-2,TRBJ2-5,many,NA,CASSPGLLVETQYF,TGTGCCAGCAGCCCCGGTCTCTTAGTAGAGACCCAGTACTTC
TRBV7-8,TRBJ2-2,few,NA,CASSPGGGLGTGELFF,TGTGCCAGCAGCCCGGGAGGGGGCCTCGGGACCGGGGAGCTGTTTTTT
TRBV12-3/TRBV12-4,TRBJ1-5,many,NA,CASSSPLGDTDQPQHF,TGTGCCAGCAGCTCGCCATTGGGGGACACCGATCAGCCCCAGCATTTT
TRBV10-3,TRBJ2-5,NA,TRBD1,CAISDGTGILETQYF,TGTGCCATCAGTGACGGGACAGGAATCTTAGAGACCCAGTACTTC